This T cell receptor (beta chain) stems from a study of beta chain features in type 1 diabetes. Regarding this clone: What it binds is unknown.

Findings and limits, study-wide: Unsettled here was the matter of whether HLA type influences TCRB rearrangement. The similarity of naive, central memory and Treg TCRB repertoires appeared greater among patients than among healthy donors. VDJ junctions from type 1 diabetes patients carried fewer insertions and larger deletions. There was a possibility that cDNA sequencing over-represented cells with high TCR expression.

Reverse transcription of all isolated RNA meant that expressed TCRB transcripts were sequenced. TCRdb's copy holds only in-frame clones and misses some; the assay was immunoSEQ multiplex PCR. This repertoire shows 330,000 or so clones, about 19% found once; its top ten account for around 0.044%. The CDR3 runs 15 residues. Germline CDR1 is KGHSH and CDR2 is LQKENI. V gave up 0 bases and J gave up 7 bases, with 15 bases separating them. Specimen: naive CD4+ T cells from blood. The J gene is TRBJ1-2, the V gene TRBV18; D is unclear. This receptor was identified in a woman in her late teens or twenties in good health. CDR3 loop: CASSPPAARGTGYTF. CDR3 nucleotide sequence: TGTGCCAGCTCACCACCGGCGGCTCGGGGAACTGGCTACACCTTC.